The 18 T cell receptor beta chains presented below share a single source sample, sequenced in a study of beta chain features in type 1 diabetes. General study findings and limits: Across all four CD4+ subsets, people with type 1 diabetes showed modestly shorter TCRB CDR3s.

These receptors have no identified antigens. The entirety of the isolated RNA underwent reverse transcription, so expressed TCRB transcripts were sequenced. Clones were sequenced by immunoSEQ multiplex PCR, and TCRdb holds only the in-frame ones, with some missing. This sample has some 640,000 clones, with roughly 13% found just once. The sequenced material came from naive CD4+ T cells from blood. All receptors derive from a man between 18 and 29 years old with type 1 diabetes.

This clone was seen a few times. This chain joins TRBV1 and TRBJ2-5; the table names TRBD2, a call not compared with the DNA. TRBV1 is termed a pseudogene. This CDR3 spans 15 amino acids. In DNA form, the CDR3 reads TGCACCAGCAGCCAGCGAGGGACTAGCGAAAAGACCCAGTACTTC. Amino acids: CTSSQRGTSEKTQYF.

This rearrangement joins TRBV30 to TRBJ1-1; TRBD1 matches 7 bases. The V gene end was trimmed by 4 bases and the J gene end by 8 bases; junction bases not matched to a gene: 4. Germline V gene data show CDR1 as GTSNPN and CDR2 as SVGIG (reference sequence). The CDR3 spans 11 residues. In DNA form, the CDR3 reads TGTGCCTGGACCCGGGACAGAGAAGCTTTCTTT. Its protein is CAWTRDREAFF.

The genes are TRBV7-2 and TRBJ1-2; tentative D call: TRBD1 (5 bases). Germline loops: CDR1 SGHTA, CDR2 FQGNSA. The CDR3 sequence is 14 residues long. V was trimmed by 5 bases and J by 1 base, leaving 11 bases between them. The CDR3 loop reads CASSHVQGNYGYTF. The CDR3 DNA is TGTGCCAGCAGCCACGTTCAGGGTAACTATGGCTACACCTTC.

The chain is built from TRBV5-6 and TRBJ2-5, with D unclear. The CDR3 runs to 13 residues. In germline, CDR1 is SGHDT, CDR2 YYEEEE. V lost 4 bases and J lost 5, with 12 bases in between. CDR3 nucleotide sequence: TGTGCCAGCAGCGGGCGCCTTGGGGAGACCCAGTACTTC. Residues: CASSGRLGETQYF.

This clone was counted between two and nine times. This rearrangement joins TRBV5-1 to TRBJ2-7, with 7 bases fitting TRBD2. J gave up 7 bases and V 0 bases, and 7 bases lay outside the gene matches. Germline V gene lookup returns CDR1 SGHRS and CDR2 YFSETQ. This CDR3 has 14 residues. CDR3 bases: TGCGCCAGCAGCTTGGAGTCGTCAGCGGGGGAGCAGTACTTC. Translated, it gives CASSLESSAGEQYF.

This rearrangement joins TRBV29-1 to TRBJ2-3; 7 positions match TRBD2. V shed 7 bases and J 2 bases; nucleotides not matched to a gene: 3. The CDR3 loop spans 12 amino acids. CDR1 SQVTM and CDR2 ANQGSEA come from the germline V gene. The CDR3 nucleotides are TGCAGCGCAGCGGGACCCACAGATACGCAGTATTTT. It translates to CSAAGPTDTQYF.

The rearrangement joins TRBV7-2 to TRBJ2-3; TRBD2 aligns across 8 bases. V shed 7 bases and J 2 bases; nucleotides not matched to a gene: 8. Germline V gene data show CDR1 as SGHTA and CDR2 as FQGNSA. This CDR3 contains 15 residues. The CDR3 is CASTLSGGFTDTQYF. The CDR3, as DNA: TGTGCCAGCACCCTCAGCGGGGGCTTCACAGATACGCAGTATTTT.

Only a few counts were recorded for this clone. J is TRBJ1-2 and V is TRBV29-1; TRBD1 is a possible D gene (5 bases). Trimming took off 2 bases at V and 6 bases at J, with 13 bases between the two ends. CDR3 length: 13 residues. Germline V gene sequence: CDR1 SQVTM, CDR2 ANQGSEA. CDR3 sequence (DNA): TGCAGCGTTGAAAAAGAGAGCAGGGATGGCTACACCTTC. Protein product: CSVEKESRDGYTF.

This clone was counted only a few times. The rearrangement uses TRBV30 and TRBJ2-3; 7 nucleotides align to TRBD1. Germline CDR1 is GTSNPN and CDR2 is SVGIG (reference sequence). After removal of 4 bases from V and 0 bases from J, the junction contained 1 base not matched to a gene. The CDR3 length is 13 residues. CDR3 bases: TGTGCCTGGACAGGGGGAAGCACAGATACGCAGTATTTT. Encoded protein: CAWTGGSTDTQYF.

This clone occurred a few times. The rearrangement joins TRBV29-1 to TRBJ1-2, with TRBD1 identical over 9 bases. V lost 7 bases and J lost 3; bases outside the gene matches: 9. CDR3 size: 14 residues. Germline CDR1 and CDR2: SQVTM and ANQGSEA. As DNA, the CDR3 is TGCAGCGCCGGAGCGGACAGGGGTGACTATGGCTACACCTTC. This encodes CSAGADRGDYGYTF. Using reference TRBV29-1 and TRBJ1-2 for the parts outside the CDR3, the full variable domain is SAVISQKPSRDICQRGTSLTIQCQVDSQVTMMFWYRQQPGQSLTLIATANQGSEATYESGFVIDKFPISRPNLTFSTLTVSNMSPEDSSIYLCSAGADRGDYGYTFGSGTRLTVV.

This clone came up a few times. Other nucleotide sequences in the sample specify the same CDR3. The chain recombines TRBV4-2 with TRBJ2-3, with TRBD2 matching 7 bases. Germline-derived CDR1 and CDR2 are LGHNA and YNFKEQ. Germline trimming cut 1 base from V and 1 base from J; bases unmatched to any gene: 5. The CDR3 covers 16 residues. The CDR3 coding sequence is TGTGCCAGCAGCCAAGGGCTTGCGGGGGGCACAGATACGCAGTATTTT. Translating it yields CASSQGLAGGTDTQYF.

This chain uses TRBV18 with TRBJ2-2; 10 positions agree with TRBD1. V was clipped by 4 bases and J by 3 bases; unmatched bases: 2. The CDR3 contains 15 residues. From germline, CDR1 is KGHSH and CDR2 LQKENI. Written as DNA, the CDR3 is TGTGCCAGCTCACGACAGGGGGCAGACACCGGGGAGCTGTTTTTT. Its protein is CASSRQGADTGELFF.

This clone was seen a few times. The CDR3 DNA sequence: TGTGCCAGCAGTTTTAACCGGGATCCGCAAGAGACCCAGTACTTC. It codes for CASSFNRDPQETQYF. The J gene is TRBJ2-5, the V gene TRBV6-5; TRBD2 might be the D (5 bases). Per germline, CDR1 MNHEY and CDR2 SVGAGI. V lost 4 bases and J 2 bases, leaving 14 bases between the germline ends. The CDR3 sequence is 15 residues long.

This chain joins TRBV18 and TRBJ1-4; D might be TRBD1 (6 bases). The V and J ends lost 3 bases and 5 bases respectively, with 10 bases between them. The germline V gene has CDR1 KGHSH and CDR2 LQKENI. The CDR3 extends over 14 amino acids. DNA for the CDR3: TGTGCCAGCTCACCCGGACAGCTAAATGAAAAACTGTTTTTT. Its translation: CASSPGQLNEKLFF.

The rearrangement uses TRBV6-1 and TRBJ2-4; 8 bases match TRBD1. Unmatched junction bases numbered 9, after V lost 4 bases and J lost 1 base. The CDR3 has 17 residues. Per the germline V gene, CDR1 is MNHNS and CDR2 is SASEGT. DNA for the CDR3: TGTGCCAGCAGTGCACGCCTGGGACAGGAGGCCAAAAACATTCAGTACTTC. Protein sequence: CASSARLGQEAKNIQYF.

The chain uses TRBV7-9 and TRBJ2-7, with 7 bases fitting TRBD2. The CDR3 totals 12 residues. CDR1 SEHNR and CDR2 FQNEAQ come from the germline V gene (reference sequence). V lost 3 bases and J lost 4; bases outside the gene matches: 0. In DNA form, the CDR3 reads TGTGCCAGCAGCTTGCGGGAGTACGAGCAGTACTTC. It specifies CASSLREYEQYF.

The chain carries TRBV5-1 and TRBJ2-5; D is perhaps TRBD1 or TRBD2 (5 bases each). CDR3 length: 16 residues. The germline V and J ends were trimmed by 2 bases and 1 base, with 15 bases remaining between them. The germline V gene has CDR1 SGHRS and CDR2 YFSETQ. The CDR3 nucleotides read TGCGCCAGCAGCTTACTACCGGGACGGGGCCAAGAGACCCAGTACTTC. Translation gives CASSLLPGRGQETQYF.

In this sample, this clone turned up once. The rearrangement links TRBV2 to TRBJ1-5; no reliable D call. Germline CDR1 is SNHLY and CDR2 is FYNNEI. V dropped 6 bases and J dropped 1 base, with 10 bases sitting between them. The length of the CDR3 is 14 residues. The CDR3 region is CASRTGSSNQPQHF. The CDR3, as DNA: TGTGCCAGCAGAACGGGTTCCAGCAATCAGCCCCAGCATTTT.